This TCR beta chain was found in a study of blood T cell repertoires in COVID-19. Background on the study: The United States, Italy and Spain provided the acute and convalescent COVID-19 samples. T cells, B-cell-depleted T cells, or PBMCs supplied cDNA or gDNA.

Source study methods: Reference gene primer amplification yielded estimated nucleated cell counts. Produced via immunoSEQ multiplex PCR; TCRdb's table is partial and in-frame only. The V and J calls and clone size come from that table; D and trimming were worked out from the DNA. The repertoire holds about 98,000 clones, with 75% to 85% as singletons. Germline V lookup: CDR1 MNHEY, CDR2 SVGAGI. This CDR3 has 14 residues. V was pared by 2 bases and J by 1 base, with 8 bases between. The sequenced material came from peripheral blood. The sequence came from a man aged 65 to 85 with acute or convalescent COVID-19. This chain connects TRBV6-5 to TRBJ1-1; D is undetermined. CDR3 loop: CASSYINRNTEAFF. The CDR3 DNA follows: TGTGCCAGCAGTTACATTAACAGGAACACTGAAGCTTTCTTT.